A single sample is the source of the 26 T cell receptor beta chains below, sequenced in a study of cytomegalovirus exposure and HLA in healthy donors. This PCR relied on a set of 60 Vbeta primers and 13 Jbeta primers. Clones were read by immunoSEQ multiplex PCR, and TCRdb kept only the in-frame ones, dropping some. The sample lists roughly 150,000 clones, roughly three quarters occurring once. Material for sequencing was PBMCs. The source is a woman aged 25 to 39 in good health and CMV-seronegative.

V gene TRBV13 combines with J gene TRBJ2-6, with 7 positions matching TRBD1. Germline-derived CDR1 and CDR2 are PRHDT and FYEKMQ (reference sequence). The CDR3 has 15 residues. Losses at the gene ends were 5 bases for V and 0 bases for J; bases not matched to a gene: 1. CDR3 residues: CASSHRGSGANVLTF. For the CDR3, the DNA is TGTGCCAGCAGCCACAGGGGCTCTGGGGCCAACGTCCTGACTTTC. Full variable domain (outside the CDR3, taken from reference TRBV13 and TRBJ2-6): AAGVIQSPRHLIKEKRETATLKCYPIPRHDTVYWYQQGPGQDPQFLISFYEKMQSDKGSIPDRFSAQQFSDYHSELNMSSLELGDSALYFCASSHRGSGANVLTFGAGSRLTVL.

The rearrangement uses TRBV6-5 and TRBJ2-3; 7 bases match TRBD2. The CDR3 is made up of 14 amino acids. In germline, CDR1 is MNHEY, CDR2 SVGAGI. V lost 8 bases and J lost 0; bases outside the gene matches: 5. In DNA, the CDR3 is TGTGCCAGCCCGGCTAGCGGAAGCACAGATACGCAGTATTTT. Translation: CASPASGSTDTQYF.

CDR3 amino acids: CASSRTLGTGNSPLHF. The DNA of the CDR3 is TGTGCCAGCAGCAGAACCCTCGGGACAGGGAATTCACCCCTCCACTTT. The chain uses TRBV7-8 and TRBJ1-6; 9 nucleotides align to TRBD1. Germline CDR1 and CDR2: SGHVS and FQNEAQ. The CDR3 covers 16 residues. V trimming: 5 bases; J trimming: 7 bases; junction bases outside the gene matches: 9.

This chain joins TRBV11-2 and TRBJ1-4, with 8 bases aligning to TRBD1. Germline V CDR1 and CDR2: SGHAT, FQNNGV. Losses at the gene ends were 5 bases for V and 10 bases for J; bases not matched to a gene: 9. The CDR3 has 14 residues. Here the CDR3 reads CASSPDRGMRKLFF. In DNA, the CDR3 is TGTGCCAGCAGCCCCGACAGGGGTATGAGAAAACTGTTTTTT.

The rearrangement uses TRBV5-4 and TRBJ2-2; tentative D call: TRBD2 (5 bases). The germline gives CDR1 SGHNT, CDR2 YYREEE (reference sequence). V lost 0 bases to trimming and J lost 0 bases, with 9 bases between them. The CDR3 has 16 amino acids. The CDR3: CASSLVSGSNTGELFF. The CDR3 DNA sequence: TGTGCCAGCAGCTTGGTTTCGGGGTCGAACACCGGGGAGCTGTTTTTT.

This chain uses TRBV4-2 with TRBJ1-4, with 9 bases that match TRBD1. V lost 4 bases, J lost 4 bases, and 4 bases stayed unmatched. Germline-derived CDR1 and CDR2 are LGHNA and YNFKEQ. The length of the CDR3 is 15 residues. The CDR3 sequence is CASSPRTGVNEKLFF. DNA of the CDR3: TGTGCCAGCAGCCCTCGGACAGGGGTTAATGAAAAACTGTTTTTT.

Note on this clone: An end of the junction differs from the germline gene, which may be a read error. The chain combines TRBV7-9 with TRBJ2-3; TRBD2 is a possible D gene (6 bases). The CDR3 has 19 amino acids. The germline V gene encodes CDR1 SEHNR and CDR2 FQNEAQ (reference sequence). The CDR3 sequence: CSSSLAVQDYATSTDTQYF. DNA of the CDR3: TGTTCCAGCAGCCTCGCGGTCCAGGACTACGCGACTAGCACAGATACGCAGTATTTT.

This clone has only a few counts. The chain is built from TRBV18 and TRBJ1-2; 9 positions agree with TRBD1. V shed 0 bases and J 7 bases; nucleotides not matched to a gene: 9. CDR1 is KGHSH and CDR2 is LQKENI in the germline V gene. There are 16 residues in the CDR3. The CDR3 loop is CASSPPGTGTVGGYTF. The CDR3, as DNA: TGTGCCAGCTCACCACCTGGGACAGGGACTGTGGGTGGCTACACCTTC. Supplemented by reference TRBV18 and TRBJ1-2, the full variable domain reads NAGVMQNPRHLVRRRGQEARLRCSPMKGHSHVYWYRQLPEEGLKFMVYLQKENIIDESGMPKERFSAEFPKEGPSILRIQQVVRGDSAAYFCASSPPGTGTVGGYTFGSGTRLTVV.

There are a few counts of this clone. The gene calls are TRBV7-6 and TRBJ2-7, with 8 bases matching TRBD1. Germline CDR1 is SGHVS and CDR2 is FNYEAQ. The CDR3 is made up of 14 amino acids. Trimming removed 5 bases from V and 4 bases from J; junction bases left unmatched: 7. In DNA form, the CDR3 reads TGTGCCAGCAGCAAGACAGGGGTTGGTTACGAGCAGTACTTC. Amino acids: CASSKTGVGYEQYF.

This chain uses TRBV7-9 with TRBJ1-4; D is unresolved. This CDR3 contains 15 residues. The germline V gene has CDR1 SEHNR and CDR2 FQNEAQ (reference sequence). The ends were cut back, 5 bases at V and 0 bases at J, with 10 bases in the middle. This CDR3 reads CASSLTDATNEKLFF. The CDR3 DNA is TGTGCCAGCAGCCTAACCGATGCAACTAATGAAAAACTGTTTTTT. Full variable domain (missing parts from reference TRBV7-9 and TRBJ1-4): DTGVSQNPRHKITKRGQNVTFRCDPISEHNRLYWYRQTLGQGPEFLTYFQNEAQLEKSRLLSDRFSAERPKGSFSTLEIQRTEQGDSAMYLCASSLTDATNEKLFFGSGTQLSVL.

The chain has TRBV2 and TRBJ2-7; TRBD1 might be the D (6 bases). Trimming took off 2 bases at V and 0 bases at J, with 8 bases between the two ends. CDR1 and CDR2 from the germline V gene are SNHLY and FYNNEI. CDR3 length: 14 residues. CDR3 region: CASSEQGYSYEQYF. CDR3 sequence (DNA): TGTGCCAGCAGTGAACAGGGGTACTCCTACGAGCAGTACTTC.

This chain uses TRBV27 with TRBJ1-5; a weak D match, TRBD1 (6 bases). CDR1 and CDR2 from the germline V gene are MNHEY and SMNVEV (reference sequence). There are 13 residues in the CDR3. Between the trimmed V and J ends, which lost 5 bases and 5 bases, there was a span of 10 bases. CDR3 amino acids: CASSMYRDQPQHF. The CDR3 DNA reads as TGTGCCAGCAGTATGTACAGGGATCAGCCCCAGCATTTT.

V gene TRBV9 combines with J gene TRBJ2-1; D is possibly TRBD2 (5 bases). Germline V gives CDR1 SGDLS, CDR2 YYNGEE. CDR3 length: 14 amino acids. Trimming removed 3 bases from V and 7 bases from J, with 14 bases in between. The CDR3 DNA is TGTGCCAGCAGCGAGGCCCCCGCGGGTAATGAGCAGTTCTTC. Residues: CASSEAPAGNEQFF.

J is TRBJ1-1 and V is TRBV5-1, with D perhaps TRBD1 (6 bases). There are 14 residues in the CDR3. Trimming took 3 bases from V and 7 from J, leaving 16 bases between them. Per the germline V gene, CDR1 is SGHRS and CDR2 is YFSETQ. DNA of the CDR3: TGCGCCAGCAGCTCGACAGGCCTTCAGGGTGAAGCTTTCTTT. It codes for CASSSTGLQGEAFF.

The chain carries TRBV6-1 and TRBJ1-2, with 7 bases matching TRBD1. The CDR3 runs 12 residues. V gave up 6 bases and J gave up 4 bases; unmatched junction bases: 2. Germline CDR1 and CDR2: MNHNS and SASEGT. CDR3 DNA sequence: TGTGCCAGCAGCCCAGGGGGCTATGGCTACACCTTC. Translated, it gives CASSPGGYGYTF.

J is TRBJ2-3 and V is TRBV5-1, with unresolved D. With 0 bases removed from V and 1 base from J, the gap between germline ends came to 12 bases. The CDR3 is 16 amino acids. Germline CDR1 SGHRS, CDR2 YFSETQ. The CDR3 here is CASSLALTVGTDTQYF. CDR3 bases: TGCGCCAGCAGCTTGGCCTTGACTGTGGGCACAGATACGCAGTATTTT.

This clone was seen more than once but under ten times. The chain is built from TRBV2 and TRBJ2-1; 8 bases are a match to TRBD2. This CDR3 has 15 residues. V was pared by 7 bases and J by 8 bases, with 13 bases of the junction left unmatched. Germline CDR1 is SNHLY and CDR2 is FYNNEI. Written as DNA, the CDR3 is TGTGCCAGCAATCGCCCAAGCGGGGGTCGCTATGAGCAGTTCTTC. Amino acids: CASNRPSGGRYEQFF.

This chain joins TRBV28 and TRBJ2-2, with 8 bases matching TRBD1. Trimming cost V 6 bases and J 5 bases; bases outside gene matches: 8. Germline CDR1 reads MDHEN; CDR2 reads SYDVKM. There are 15 residues in the CDR3. The CDR3 loop reads CASSRTGKITGELFF. The CDR3 bases are TGTGCCAGCAGCCGGACAGGGAAGATTACCGGGGAGCTGTTTTTT.

The J gene is TRBJ1-1, the V gene TRBV19; TRBD1 is a possible D gene (6 bases). V lost 5 bases to trimming and J lost 2 bases, with 18 bases between them. This CDR3 spans 16 amino acids. CDR1 LNHDA and CDR2 SQIVND come from the germline V gene (reference sequence). Here the CDR3 reads CASSPAGTRQNTEAFF. CDR3 nucleotide sequence: TGTGCCAGTAGTCCTGCCGGGACACGACAAAACACTGAAGCTTTCTTT.

The V and J genes are TRBV5-1 and TRBJ2-2; the D gene is possibly TRBD1 (6 bases). Germline V gene lookup returns CDR1 SGHRS and CDR2 YFSETQ. V dropped 6 bases and J dropped 8 bases, with 11 bases sitting between them. This CDR3 region has 12 residues. CDR3 coding DNA: TGCGCCAGCATCACGACAGGTGGGGAGCTGTTTTTT. Translation: CASITTGGELFF.

V is TRBV6-6 and J is TRBJ2-1, with TRBD1 identical over 7 bases. Germline assignment: CDR1 MNHNY and CDR2 SVGAGI (reference sequence). The CDR3 runs to 14 residues. V shed 4 bases, J shed 4 bases, and the junction held 4 bases outside the gene matches. CDR3 DNA sequence: TGTGCCAGCAGTTGGGACAGCCCGTACAATGAGCAGTTCTTC. It yields the protein CASSWDSPYNEQFF.

In this sample, this clone turned up once. The chain combines TRBV7-2 with TRBJ1-6, with 8 bases identical to TRBD1. Germline V gene lookup returns CDR1 SGHTA and CDR2 FQGNSA. CDR3 length: 14 residues. Germline trimming cut 0 bases from V and 9 bases from J; bases unmatched to any gene: 1. The CDR3 reads CASSLAQGGSPLHF. CDR3 DNA sequence: TGTGCCAGCAGCTTAGCACAGGGGGGTTCACCCCTCCACTTT.

As to this clone: Mismatch with germline at one junction end may stem from a read error. The chain joins TRBV7-7 to TRBJ2-3; TRBD1 might be the D (6 bases). Germline V gene sequence: CDR1 SSHAT, CDR2 FNYEAQ (reference sequence). The CDR3 runs to 15 residues. CDR3 in amino acids: CASSLRGGDTDTQYF. The CDR3 bases are TGTGCTAGCAGCTTACGAGGGGGTGACACAGATACGCAGTATTTT.

The gene calls are TRBV5-4 and TRBJ1-4; 10 bases fit TRBD1. The CDR3 is made up of 16 amino acids. V dropped 3 bases and J dropped 2; count of bases not matched to a gene: 4. Germline CDR1 is SGHNT and CDR2 is YYREEE (reference sequence). The CDR3, as DNA: TGTGCCAGCAGCTGGGGGACAGGGGCTACTAATGAAAAACTGTTTTTT. Translation gives CASSWGTGATNEKLFF.

The rearrangement links TRBV28 to TRBJ2-7; 9 bases map to TRBD1. V lost 5 bases and J lost 0; bases outside the gene matches: 5. CDR3 length: 15 residues. Per germline, CDR1 MDHEN and CDR2 SYDVKM. The CDR3 loop is CASSPRDRDSYEQYV. The DNA for the CDR3 is TGTGCCAGCAGTCCCCGGGACAGGGACTCCTACGAGCAGTACGTC.

V usage is TRBV11-2 and J usage is TRBJ2-7; D unresolved. Looked up from germline, CDR1 is SGHAT and CDR2 is FQNNGV. The CDR3 is 12 residues long. Trimming took off 2 bases at V and 3 bases at J, with 5 bases between the two ends. CDR3 amino acids: CASSLFGYEQYF. For the CDR3, the DNA is TGTGCCAGCAGCTTATTCGGCTACGAGCAGTACTTC.